What follows is one T cell receptor beta chain and its context. This sample is part of a study of blood T cell repertoires in COVID-19. CDR1 LGHDT and CDR2 YNNKEL come from the germline V gene (reference sequence). CDR3 length equals 13 residues. The V end lost 3 bases, the J end lost 10 bases, and 15 bases lay between the germline ends. Generated by immunoSEQ multiplex PCR, the TCRdb table keeps only in-frame clones and is missing some. Of around 310,000 clones in the sample, around nine tenths were seen once. The sequence came from a woman in her twenties or thirties who had recovered from COVID-19. The rearrangement joins TRBV3-1 (or the pseudogene TRBV3-2) to TRBJ1-1; tentative D call: TRBD1 (6 bases). Sequenced material: PBMCs or T cells enriched from blood (not recorded which). The CDR3, as DNA: TGTGCCAGCAGCCAGACAGACAGGCCGGGAGCTTTCTTT. Residues: CASSQTDRPGAFF.